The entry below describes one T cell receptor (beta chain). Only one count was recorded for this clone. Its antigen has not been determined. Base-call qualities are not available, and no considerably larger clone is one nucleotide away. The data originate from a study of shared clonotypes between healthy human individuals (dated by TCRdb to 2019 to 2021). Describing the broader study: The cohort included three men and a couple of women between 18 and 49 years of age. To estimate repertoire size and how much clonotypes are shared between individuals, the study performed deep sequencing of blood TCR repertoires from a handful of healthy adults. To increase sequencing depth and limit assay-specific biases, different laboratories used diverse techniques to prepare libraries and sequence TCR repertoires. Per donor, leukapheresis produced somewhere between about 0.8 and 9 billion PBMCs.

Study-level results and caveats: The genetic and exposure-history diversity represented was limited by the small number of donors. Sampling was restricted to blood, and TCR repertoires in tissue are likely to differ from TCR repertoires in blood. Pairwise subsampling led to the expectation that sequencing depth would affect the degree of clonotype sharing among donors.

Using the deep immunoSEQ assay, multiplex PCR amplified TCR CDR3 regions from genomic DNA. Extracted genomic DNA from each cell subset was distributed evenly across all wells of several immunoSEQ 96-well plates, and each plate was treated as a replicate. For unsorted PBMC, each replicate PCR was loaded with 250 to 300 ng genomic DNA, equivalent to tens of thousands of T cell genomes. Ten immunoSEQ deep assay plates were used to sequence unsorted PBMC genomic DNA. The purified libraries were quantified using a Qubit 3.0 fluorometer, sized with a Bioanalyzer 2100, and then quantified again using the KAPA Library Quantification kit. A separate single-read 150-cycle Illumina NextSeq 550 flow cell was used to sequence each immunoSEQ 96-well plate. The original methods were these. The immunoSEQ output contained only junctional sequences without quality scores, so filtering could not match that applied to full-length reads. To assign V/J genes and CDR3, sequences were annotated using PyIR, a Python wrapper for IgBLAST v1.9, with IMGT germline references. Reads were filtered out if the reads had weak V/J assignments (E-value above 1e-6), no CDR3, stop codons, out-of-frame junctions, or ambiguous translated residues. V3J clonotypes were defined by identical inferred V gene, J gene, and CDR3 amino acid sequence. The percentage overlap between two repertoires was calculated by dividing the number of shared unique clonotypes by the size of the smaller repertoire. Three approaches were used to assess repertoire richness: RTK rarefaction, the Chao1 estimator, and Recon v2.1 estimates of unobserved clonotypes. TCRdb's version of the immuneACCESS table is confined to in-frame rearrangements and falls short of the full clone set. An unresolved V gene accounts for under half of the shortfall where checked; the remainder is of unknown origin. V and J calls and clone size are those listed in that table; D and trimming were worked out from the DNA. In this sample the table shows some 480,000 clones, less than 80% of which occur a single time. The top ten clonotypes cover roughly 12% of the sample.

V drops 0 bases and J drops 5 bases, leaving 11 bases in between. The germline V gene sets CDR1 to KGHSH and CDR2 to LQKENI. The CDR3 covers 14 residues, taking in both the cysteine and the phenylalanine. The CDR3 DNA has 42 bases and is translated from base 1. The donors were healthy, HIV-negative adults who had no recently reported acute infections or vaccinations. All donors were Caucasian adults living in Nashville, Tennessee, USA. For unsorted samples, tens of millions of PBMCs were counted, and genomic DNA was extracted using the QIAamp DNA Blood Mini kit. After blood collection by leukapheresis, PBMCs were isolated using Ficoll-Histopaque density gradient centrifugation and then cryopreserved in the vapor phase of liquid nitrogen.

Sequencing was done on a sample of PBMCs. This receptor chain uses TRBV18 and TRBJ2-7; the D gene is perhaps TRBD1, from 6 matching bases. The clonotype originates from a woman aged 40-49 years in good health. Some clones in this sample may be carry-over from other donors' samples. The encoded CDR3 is CASSPPAGDNEQYF. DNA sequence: TGTGCCAGCTCACCACCGGCAGGGGATAACGAGCAGTACTTC.